This T cell receptor beta chain was retrieved from a study of shared clonotypes between healthy human individuals. Overall study results and limits: Researchers found naive subsets generally carried larger estimated richness than memory subsets.

The CDR3 runs 15 residues. V was trimmed by 9 bases and J by 7 bases, leaving 22 bases between them. Germline values: CDR1 SGHNT, CDR2 YYREEE (reference sequence). As to this clone: What it binds is unknown.

Only in-frame clones appear in the TCRdb table, and some are missing; sequencing was by immunoSEQ multiplex PCR. The sample consists of under 1,100,000 clones, approximately 68% of them appearing once. Material for sequencing was memory CD4+ T cells sorted from blood. Subset of the sample: CD45RA-negative fraction. The clonotype comes from a man aged 18 to 29 in good health. The V and J genes are TRBV5-4 and TRBJ2-2; D assignment may be TRBD1 or TRBD2 (5 bases each). DNA for the CDR3: TGTGCCATCCCACTTCGGCCCGGGGCAGACGGGGAGCTGTTTTTT. It translates to CAIPLRPGADGELFF.